The present entry profiles one T cell receptor (beta chain) with its context. This sample is drawn from a study of blood T cell repertoires in COVID-19. The CDR3 length is 16 residues. With 5 bases clipped from V and 3 bases from J, the junction kept 10 bases outside the gene matches. From germline, CDR1 is SGHNT and CDR2 YYREEE (reference sequence). The assay was immunoSEQ multiplex PCR, and TCRdb's table has in-frame clones only and misses some. The repertoire holds 25,000 to 30,000 clones, with about 94% as singletons. The clonotype comes from a human donor with active COVID-19. The donor label of this sample is uncertain. The specimen was peripheral blood. The J gene is TRBJ2-7, the V gene TRBV5-4, with 11 bases fitting TRBD2. In DNA form, the CDR3 reads TGTGCCAGCAGTCCCGACCCGGGACTAGCGGACTACGAGCAGTACTTC. Translating it yields CASSPDPGLADYEQYF.